The next 9 T cell receptor beta chains were all read from a single sample in a study of blood T cell repertoires in COVID-19. TCRdb's table, derived via immunoSEQ multiplex PCR, lists solely in-frame clones and lacks some. The sample holds about 290,000 clones, 89% seen once. Sequenced sample: PBMCs or T cells enriched from blood (not recorded which). These receptor sequences come from a woman aged 40 to 55 who had recovered from COVID-19.

V usage is TRBV6-5 and J usage is TRBJ1-6, with D perhaps matching TRBD1 (5 bases). This CDR3 contains 15 residues. V lost 4 bases, J lost 0 bases, and 7 bases lay in between. Germline values: CDR1 MNHEY, CDR2 SVGAGI. Written as DNA, the CDR3 is TGTGCCAGCAGTTGGGGGGGCTCCTATAATTCACCCCTCCACTTT. It specifies CASSWGGSYNSPLHF.

The chain combines TRBV5-1 with TRBJ2-5, with D unresolved. The V end was cut by 6 bases, the J end by 4 bases, with 10 bases between. This CDR3 spans 12 amino acids. From germline, CDR1 is SGHRS and CDR2 YFSETQ. The DNA for the CDR3 is TGCGCCAGCATGGGCTCCAGAGAGACCCAGTACTTC. Its protein product is CASMGSRETQYF.

The chain links TRBV11-1 to TRBJ2-1; D remains unclear. V was trimmed by 3 bases and J by 7 bases, leaving 13 bases between them. Germline V gives CDR1 SGHAT, CDR2 FQDESV (reference sequence). CDR3 length: 14 amino acids. CDR3 coding DNA: TGTGCCAGCAGCTTCTCGTTCTCCGGTAATGAGCAGTTCTTC. Its protein is CASSFSFSGNEQFF.

The rearrangement links TRBV7-9 to TRBJ1-4, with TRBD1 identical over 7 bases. Germline CDR1 SEHNR, CDR2 FQNEAQ (reference sequence). CDR3 length: 19 residues. The junction had 23 bases not matched to a gene; V was cut back by 5 bases and J by 8 bases. The CDR3 here is CASSLSSGDRPEDIEKLFF. The CDR3 coding sequence is TGTGCCAGCAGCCTTAGTTCCGGGGACAGACCTGAGGATATAGAAAAACTGTTTTTT.

The gene calls are TRBV3-1 (or the pseudogene TRBV3-2) and TRBJ2-4, with 7 bases aligning to TRBD1. Germline V gives CDR1 LGHDT, CDR2 YNNKEL (reference sequence). The V segment lost 6 bases and the J segment 7 bases; nucleotides outside the gene matches: 9. The CDR3 is made up of 14 amino acids. In DNA, the CDR3 is TGTGCCAGCAGTCACAGACAGGGCGACAACATTCAGTACTTC. As protein: CASSHRQGDNIQYF.

The V call is TRBV30, the J call TRBJ2-5; D remains unclear. Looked up from germline, CDR1 is GTSNPN and CDR2 is SVGIG (reference sequence). CDR3 length equals 14 residues. V lost 3 bases and J lost 1, with 12 bases in between. The CDR3 sequence: CAWRMPTSQETQYF. CDR3 DNA sequence: TGTGCCTGGAGGATGCCGACAAGCCAAGAGACCCAGTACTTC.

The chain employs TRBV19 and TRBJ1-1; D not certain. Germline values: CDR1 LNHDA, CDR2 SQIVND (reference sequence). The CDR3 runs to 13 residues. V lost 6 bases and J lost 1, with 9 bases in between. The CDR3 DNA is TGTGCCAGTAGCCAACAGAGGAACACTGAAGCTTTCTTT. Its translation is CASSQQRNTEAFF.

The chain uses TRBV5-1 and TRBJ1-4; unclear D gene. This CDR3 is 14 amino acids long. Germline-derived CDR1 and CDR2 are SGHRS and YFSETQ. V lost 5 bases and J lost 5, with 13 bases in between. CDR3 residues: CASREGNTNEKLFF. In DNA form, the CDR3 reads TGCGCCAGCAGGGAGGGAAATACAAATGAAAAACTGTTTTTT.

The chain joins TRBV2 to TRBJ1-5, with D unclear. Germline V gene data show CDR1 as SNHLY and CDR2 as FYNNEI. Trimming shortened V by 3 bases and J by 3 bases, and 3 bases separated the two germline ends. The CDR3 extends over 12 amino acids. Written as DNA, the CDR3 is TGTGCCAGCAGTGACCACAATCAGCCCCAGCATTTT. Translation gives CASSDHNQPQHF.